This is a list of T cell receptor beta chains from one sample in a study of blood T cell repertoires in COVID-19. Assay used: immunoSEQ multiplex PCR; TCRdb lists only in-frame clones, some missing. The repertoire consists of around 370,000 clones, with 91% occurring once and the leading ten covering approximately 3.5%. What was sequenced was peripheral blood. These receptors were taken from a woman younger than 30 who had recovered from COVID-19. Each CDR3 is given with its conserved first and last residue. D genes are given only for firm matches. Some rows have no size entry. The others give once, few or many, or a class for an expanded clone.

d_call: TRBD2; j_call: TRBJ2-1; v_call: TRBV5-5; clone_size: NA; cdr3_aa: CASIPFEGGSYNEQFF; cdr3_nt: TGTGCCAGCATCCCGTTTGAGGGAGGGTCCTACAATGAGCAGTTCTTC
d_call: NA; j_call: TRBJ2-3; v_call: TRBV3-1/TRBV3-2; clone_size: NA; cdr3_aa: CASSQVLRGRDTQYF; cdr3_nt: TGTGCCAGCAGCCAAGTTTTGCGGGGCAGGGATACGCAGTATTTT
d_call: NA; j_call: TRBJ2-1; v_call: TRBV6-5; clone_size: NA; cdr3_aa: CASSYSEKVRFNEQFF; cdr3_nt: TGTGCCAGCAGTTACTCGGAGAAGGTTCGGTTCAATGAGCAGTTCTTC
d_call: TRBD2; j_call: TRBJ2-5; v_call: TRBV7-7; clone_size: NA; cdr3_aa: CASSSGGTNQETQYF; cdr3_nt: TGTGCCAGCAGCTCCGGGGGGACCAACCAAGAGACCCAGTACTTC
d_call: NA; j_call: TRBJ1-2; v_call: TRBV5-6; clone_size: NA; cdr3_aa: CASSLGRGWKDYTF; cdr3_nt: TGTGCCAGCAGCTTGGGAAGGGGGTGGAAGGACTACACCTTC
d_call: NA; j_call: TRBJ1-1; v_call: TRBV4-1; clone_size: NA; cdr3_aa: CASSLYSGANTEAFF; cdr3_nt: TGCGCCAGCAGCCTCTACAGCGGGGCAAACACTGAAGCTTTCTTT
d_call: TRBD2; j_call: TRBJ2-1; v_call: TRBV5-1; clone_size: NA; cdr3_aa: CASSLPTSGNSYNEQFF; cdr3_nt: TGCGCCAGCAGCTTGCCGACTAGCGGGAACTCCTACAATGAGCAGTTCTTC
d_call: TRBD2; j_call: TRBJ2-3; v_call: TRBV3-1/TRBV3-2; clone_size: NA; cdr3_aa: CASSPFFWRESADTQYF; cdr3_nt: TGTGCCAGCAGCCCCTTTTTCTGGCGGGAGTCGGCAGATACGCAGTATTTT
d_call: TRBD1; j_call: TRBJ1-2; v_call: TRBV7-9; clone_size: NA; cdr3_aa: CASSGDSYYGYTF; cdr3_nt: TGTGCCAGCAGCGGGGACAGTTACTATGGCTACACCTTC
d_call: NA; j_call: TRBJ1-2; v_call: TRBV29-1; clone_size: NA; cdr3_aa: CSVGGFSLGYTF; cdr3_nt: TGCAGCGTTGGAGGGTTTTCTTTAGGCTACACCTTC
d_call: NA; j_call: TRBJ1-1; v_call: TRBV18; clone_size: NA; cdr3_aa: CASSPGIGGDTEAFF; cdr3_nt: TGTGCCAGCTCACCCGGCATTGGCGGGGACACTGAAGCTTTCTTT
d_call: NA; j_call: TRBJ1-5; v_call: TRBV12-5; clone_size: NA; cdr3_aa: CASGLSRGNQPQHF; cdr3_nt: TGTGCTAGTGGTTTGTCCAGGGGTAATCAGCCCCAGCATTTT
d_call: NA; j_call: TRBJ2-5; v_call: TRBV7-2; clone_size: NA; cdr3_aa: CASSFNPGSSRETQYF; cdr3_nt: TGTGCCAGCAGCTTTAACCCAGGGTCAAGTAGGGAGACCCAGTACTTC
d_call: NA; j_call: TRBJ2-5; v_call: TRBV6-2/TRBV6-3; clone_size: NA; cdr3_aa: CASSWTNQETQYF; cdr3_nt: TGTGCCAGCAGCTGGACTAACCAAGAGACCCAGTACTTC
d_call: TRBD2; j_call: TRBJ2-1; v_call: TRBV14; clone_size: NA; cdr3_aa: CASSQVGGYHEQFF; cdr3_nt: TGTGCCAGCAGCCAAGTGGGGGGGTATCATGAGCAGTTCTTC
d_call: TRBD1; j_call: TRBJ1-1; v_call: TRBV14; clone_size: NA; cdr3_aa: CASSPRQGEAFF; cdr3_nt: TGTGCCAGCAGCCCAAGACAGGGTGAAGCTTTCTTT
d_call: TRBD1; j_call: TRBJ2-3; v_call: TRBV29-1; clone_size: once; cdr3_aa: CSVEETGLTTDTQYF; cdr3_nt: TGCAGCGTTGAAGAGACAGGGCTTACCACAGATACGCAGTATTTT
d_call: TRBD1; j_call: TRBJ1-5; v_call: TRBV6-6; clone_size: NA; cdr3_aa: CASSRVQGGLGQPQHF; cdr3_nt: TGTGCCAGCAGTAGGGTACAGGGGGGGTTAGGTCAGCCCCAGCATTTT
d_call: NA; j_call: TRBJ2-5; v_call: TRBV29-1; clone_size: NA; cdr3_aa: CSVPSQGPFQETQYF; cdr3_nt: TGCAGCGTCCCCTCCCAGGGGCCCTTCCAAGAGACCCAGTACTTC
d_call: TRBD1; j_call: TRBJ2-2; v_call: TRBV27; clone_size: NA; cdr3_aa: CASRLTGATGELFF; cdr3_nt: TGTGCCAGCAGATTGACAGGGGCCACCGGGGAGCTGTTTTTT
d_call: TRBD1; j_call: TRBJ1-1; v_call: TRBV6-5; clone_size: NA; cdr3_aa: CASHRQGEAFF; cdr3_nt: TGTGCCAGCCATCGACAGGGTGAAGCTTTCTTT
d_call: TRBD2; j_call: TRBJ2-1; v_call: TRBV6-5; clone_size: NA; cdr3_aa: CASSRTSGRASEQFF; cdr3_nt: TGTGCCAGCAGCAGGACTAGCGGGAGGGCGAGTGAGCAGTTCTTC
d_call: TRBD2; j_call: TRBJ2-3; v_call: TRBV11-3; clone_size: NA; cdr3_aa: CASSPRTSGRTSTDTQYF; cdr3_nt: TGTGCCAGCAGCCCCAGGACTAGCGGGAGAACTAGCACAGATACGCAGTATTTT
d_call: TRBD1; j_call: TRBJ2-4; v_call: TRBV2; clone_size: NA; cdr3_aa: CASSGPKGATLIAKNIQYF; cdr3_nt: TGTGCCAGCAGTGGACCAAAGGGGGCGACACTCATAGCCAAAAACATTCAGTACTTC
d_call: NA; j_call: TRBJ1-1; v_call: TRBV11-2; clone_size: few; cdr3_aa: CATKRAAGTEAFF; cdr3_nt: TGTGCCACCAAAAGGGCCGCGGGCACTGAAGCTTTCTTT
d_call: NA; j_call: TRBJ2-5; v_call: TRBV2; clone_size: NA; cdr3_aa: CASSEGGGRRRETQYF; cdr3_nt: TGTGCCAGCAGTGAAGGAGGCGGTCGAAGAAGAGAAACCCAGTACTTC